Presented here are 32 T cell receptor beta chains from one specimen sequenced in a study of blood T cell repertoires in COVID-19. Measured with immunoSEQ multiplex PCR; TCRdb has only the in-frame clones, and not every one. The profile shows 100,000 to 150,000 clones, 84% of them singletons. Source material: peripheral blood. These receptor sequences come from a woman aged 60-75 years with acute or convalescent COVID-19.

The V and J genes are TRBV7-2 and TRBJ1-4; 7 bases line up with TRBD1. The V gene end was trimmed by 4 bases and the J gene end by 8 bases; junction bases not matched to a gene: 4. The germline gives CDR1 SGHTA, CDR2 FQGNSA. The CDR3 has 13 amino acids. As DNA, the CDR3 is TGTGCCAGCAGCTCGGGACAGAAGGAAAAACTGTTTTTT. Translated: CASSSGQKEKLFF.

This clone was seen a handful of times. The chain links TRBV5-5 to TRBJ2-7, with 7 bases that match TRBD1. Germline CDR1 and CDR2: SGHKS and YYEKEE (reference sequence). The CDR3 contains 16 residues. The V gene end was trimmed by 4 bases and the J gene end by 3 bases; junction bases not matched to a gene: 13. CDR3 sequence reads: CASSLSGGTGFYEQYF. The CDR3 nucleotides read TGTGCCAGCAGCCTATCAGGGGGTACAGGGTTCTACGAGCAGTACTTC.

In nucleotides, the CDR3 is TGTGCCAGCAGCTTAGATGCGATAAATGAGCAGTTCTTC. Its translation: CASSLDAINEQFF. The chain couples TRBV11-2 to TRBJ2-1, with D unresolved. V was clipped by 0 bases and J by 7 bases, with 7 bases between them. CDR1 and CDR2 (germline): SGHAT, FQNNGV. The CDR3 runs 13 residues.

This clone turned up a few times. V and J are TRBV10-2 and TRBJ1-2, with 8 nucleotides matching TRBD1. J was trimmed by 0 bases and V by 9 bases; bases with no gene match: 9. The CDR3 spans 15 residues. Germline CDR1 is WSHSY and CDR2 is SAAADI. DNA of the CDR3: TGCGCCAGTCAAGACCAGACAGGGGCTAACTATGGCTACACCTTC. Translation: CASQDQTGANYGYTF.

This chain uses TRBV6-5 with TRBJ1-1; weak D call: TRBD1 (5 bases). Trimming took off 0 bases at V and 6 bases at J, with 14 bases between the two ends. Germline V gene sequence: CDR1 MNHEY, CDR2 SVGAGI. The length of the CDR3 is 15 residues. CDR3 sequence: CASSYSLGRAAEAFF. In DNA form, the CDR3 reads TGTGCCAGCAGTTACTCGTTGGGCAGGGCGGCTGAAGCTTTCTTT.

This clone appeared once. The chain is built from TRBV9 and TRBJ1-2, with unresolved D. Trimming removed 0 bases at V and 4 bases at J, with 13 bases between. The CDR3 runs to 15 residues. CDR1 is SGDLS, CDR2 YYNGEE, per germline. The CDR3 protein is CASSVEEGGSYGYTF. Written as DNA, the CDR3 is TGTGCCAGCAGCGTAGAAGAGGGCGGTAGCTATGGCTACACCTTC.

This clone appeared a few times. This chain connects TRBV3-1 (or the pseudogene TRBV3-2) to TRBJ1-3; tentative D call: TRBD1 (6 bases). The V end lost 6 bases, the J end lost 0 bases, and 18 bases lay between the germline ends. Germline lookup yields CDR1 LGHDT and CDR2 YNNKEL (reference sequence). CDR3 length: 17 residues. The DNA of the CDR3 is TGTGCCAGCAGGTCGGGGGGCTGGGGTTTCTCTGGAAACACCATATATTTT. It codes for CASRSGGWGFSGNTIYF.

About this clone: The DNA is omitted, as the CDR3 cannot be located on it reliably, and the CDR3 follows TCRdb's listing. V usage is TRBV5-4 and J usage is TRBJ1-1; TRBD1 is the table's D call, not checked against the DNA. CDR1 and CDR2 from the germline V gene are SGHNT and YYREEE (reference sequence). Inclusive of both ends, the CDR3 amounts to 15 amino acids. CDR3 sequence reads: CASTFGQGLFTEAFF.

V usage is TRBV19 and J usage is TRBJ1-1; 7 bases match TRBD1. The V segment lost 8 bases and the J segment 1 base; nucleotides outside the gene matches: 7. Germline V gene sequence: CDR1 LNHDA, CDR2 SQIVND (reference sequence). There are 14 residues in the CDR3. The CDR3 here is CASHSQGRNTEAFF. The CDR3 region has the DNA TGTGCCAGTCACTCACAGGGGCGGAACACTGAAGCTTTCTTT.

The chain links TRBV29-1 to TRBJ2-3; TRBD1 matches at 8 bases. CDR1 and CDR2 from the germline V gene are SQVTM and ANQGSEA. The CDR3 has 15 residues. The V gene end was trimmed by 5 bases and the J gene end by 2 bases; junction bases not matched to a gene: 9. CDR3 residues: CSVYPQGAITDTQYF. CDR3 coding DNA: TGCAGCGTTTACCCTCAGGGGGCCATCACAGATACGCAGTATTTT.

This clone appeared once. The chain is built from TRBV5-1 and TRBJ1-4, with D unresolved. The CDR3 has 15 amino acids. Trimming pared 3 bases from V and 5 bases from J, leaving 14 bases between. From germline, CDR1 is SGHRS and CDR2 YFSETQ. CDR3 residues: CASSSQPGKNEKLFF. In DNA, the CDR3 is TGCGCCAGCAGCTCACAACCGGGAAAAAATGAAAAACTGTTTTTT.

The chain couples TRBV10-2 to TRBJ1-1; D is perhaps TRBD1 (5 bases). The CDR3 loop spans 14 amino acids. Trimming pared 7 bases from V and 2 bases from J, leaving 14 bases between. Germline-derived CDR1 and CDR2 are WSHSY and SAAADI. The CDR3 region is CASTGGLANTEAFF. The CDR3 DNA reads TGCGCCAGCACTGGGGGACTTGCCAACACTGAAGCTTTCTTT.

The rearrangement joins TRBV5-1 to TRBJ2-2; no reliable D call. This CDR3 is built from 15 residues. Germline CDR1 reads SGHRS; CDR2 reads YFSETQ. V was cut by 4 bases and J by 0 bases, with 10 bases left in between. The CDR3 sequence: CASSAAQTNTGELFF. The DNA for the CDR3 is TGCGCCAGCAGCGCCGCTCAGACGAACACCGGGGAGCTGTTTTTT. Using reference TRBV5-1 and TRBJ2-2 for the parts outside the CDR3, the full variable domain is KAGVTQTPRYLIKTRGQQVTLSCSPISGHRSVSWYQQTPGQGLQFLFEYFSETQRNKGNFPGRFSGRQFSNSRSEMNVSTLELGDSALYLCASSAAQTNTGELFFGEGSRLTVL.

This chain joins TRBV18 and TRBJ1-6; D may be TRBD1 (5 bases). V shed 8 bases and J shed 7 bases, with 15 bases lying between them. CDR3 length: 14 amino acids. CDR1 is KGHSH and CDR2 is LQKENI in the germline V gene. This CDR3 reads CASAGTRGNSPLHF. CDR3 nucleotides: TGTGCCAGCGCGGGGACCAGAGGAAATTCACCCCTCCACTTT.

The chain has TRBV3-1 (or the pseudogene TRBV3-2) and TRBJ1-5, with TRBD1 matching over 9 bases. The CDR3 spans 16 residues. Trimming removed 4 bases from V and 6 bases from J; junction bases left unmatched: 10. Per germline, CDR1 LGHDT and CDR2 YNNKEL (reference sequence). The CDR3 region has the DNA TGTGCCAGCAGCCCACAGGGGGCGGGTTTCGGTCAGCCCCAGCATTTT. This translates into CASSPQGAGFGQPQHF.

The chain recombines TRBV5-1 with TRBJ2-7; 12 bases line up with TRBD1. The CDR3 runs 15 residues. With 5 bases clipped from V and 7 bases from J, the junction kept 10 bases outside the gene matches. The V gene's germline CDR1 is SGHRS and CDR2 YFSETQ. The CDR3 nucleotides are TGCGCCAGCAGACACGGGACAGGGGGCGATTCGGAGCAGTACTTC. Its translation: CASRHGTGGDSEQYF.

This clone was picked up one time. The chain has TRBV5-5 and TRBJ1-5; a weak D match, TRBD1 (5 bases). The V and J ends lost 4 bases and 6 bases respectively, with 20 bases between them. The CDR3 sequence is 16 residues long. Germline loops: CDR1 SGHKS, CDR2 YYEKEE (reference sequence). The CDR3 region is CASSPFAGLGGQPQHF. CDR3 nucleotide sequence: TGTGCCAGCAGCCCCTTTGCAGGGTTGGGCGGTCAGCCCCAGCATTTT.

The CDR3 loop is CASESSTEAFF. CDR3 DNA: TGTGCCAGCGAGTCTAGCACTGAAGCTTTCTTT. The chain employs TRBV6-5 and TRBJ1-1; D ambiguous. V lost 8 bases and J lost 4, with 8 bases in between. CDR1 and CDR2 (germline): MNHEY, SVGAGI. The CDR3 is 11 residues long.

This chain joins TRBV30 and TRBJ1-5; 9 bases fit TRBD1. The CDR3 covers 13 residues. J was trimmed by 2 bases and V by 7 bases; bases with no gene match: 3. Germline values: CDR1 GTSNPN, CDR2 SVGIG (reference sequence). CDR3: CAYRGPGNQPQHF. CDR3 in DNA: TGTGCCTACAGGGGGCCGGGCAATCAGCCCCAGCATTTT.

The genes are TRBV2 and TRBJ1-2; D is uncertain. Germline V lookup: CDR1 SNHLY, CDR2 FYNNEI. V gave up 5 bases and J gave up 8 bases, with 15 bases separating them. This CDR3 has 13 residues. As DNA, the CDR3 is TGTGCCAGCAGTACCGTAGGGCCGGGGGGCTACACCTTC. As protein: CASSTVGPGGYTF.

The chain carries TRBV27 and TRBJ2-7, with D perhaps TRBD1 (6 bases). In germline, CDR1 is MNHEY, CDR2 SMNVEV (reference sequence). The CDR3 spans 15 residues. The V end lost 3 bases, the J end lost 2 bases, and 14 bases lay between the germline ends. The CDR3 region is CASSFRGEGTYEQYF. CDR3 DNA: TGTGCCAGCAGTTTCAGGGGAGAGGGGACCTACGAGCAGTACTTC.

The V gene is TRBV29-1, the J gene TRBJ2-5; 8 positions match TRBD2. The germline V gene encodes CDR1 SQVTM and CDR2 ANQGSEA. The CDR3 length is 15 residues. V lost 6 bases and J lost 5; bases outside the gene matches: 14. The CDR3 DNA follows: TGCAGCGTCAGTGCGGGGGGCCCGTTAGGTGAGACCCAGTACTTC. Residues: CSVSAGGPLGETQYF.

This chain joins TRBV19 and TRBJ2-5; TRBD2 agrees at 8 bases. Germline CDR1 reads LNHDA; CDR2 reads SQIVND (reference sequence). The trim removed 5 bases at V and 4 bases at J, leaving 6 bases unmatched. The CDR3 consists of 14 residues. The CDR3 region is CASSPGLATETQYF. DNA for the CDR3: TGTGCCAGTAGTCCCGGACTAGCCACAGAGACCCAGTACTTC.

This chain joins TRBV4-2 and TRBJ1-2; D is ambiguous. The CDR3 sequence is 13 residues long. Germline loops: CDR1 LGHNA, CDR2 YNFKEQ. V dropped 3 bases and J dropped 8 bases, with 13 bases sitting between them. CDR3 sequence (DNA): TGTGCCAGCAGCCAGCATTCTCCACGGGGCTACACCTTC. It specifies CASSQHSPRGYTF.

The chain has TRBV7-2 and TRBJ1-2; D remains ambiguous. Germline V lookup: CDR1 SGHTA, CDR2 FQGNSA. The CDR3 is 14 residues long. Trimming removed 1 base at V and 2 bases at J, with 8 bases between. CDR3 in DNA: TGTGCCAGCAGCTTAGGAAACAGCAACTATGGCTACACCTTC. Protein product: CASSLGNSNYGYTF.

V usage is TRBV4-2 and J usage is TRBJ2-1; TRBD2 matches at 7 bases. Losses at the gene ends were 0 bases for V and 4 bases for J; bases not matched to a gene: 6. This CDR3 has 16 amino acids. Per the germline V gene, CDR1 is LGHNA and CDR2 is YNFKEQ. CDR3 DNA sequence: TGTGCCAGCAGCCAAGATAGGCTAGCGGCTTACAATGAGCAGTTCTTC. Translation gives CASSQDRLAAYNEQFF.

The rearrangement uses TRBV5-1 and TRBJ1-6; perhaps TRBD1 as D (6 bases). The CDR3 is made up of 15 amino acids. The germline gives CDR1 SGHRS, CDR2 YFSETQ. Trimming removed 2 bases at V and 7 bases at J, with 13 bases between. CDR3 sequence (DNA): TGCGCCAGCAGCTTAACAGGGCGAGAGAATTCACCCCTCCACTTT. Protein: CASSLTGRENSPLHF.

The chain carries TRBV5-1 and TRBJ1-4, with D unclear. The germline gives CDR1 SGHRS, CDR2 YFSETQ. This CDR3 region has 16 residues. V lost 1 base and J lost 8, with 18 bases in between. This CDR3 is CASSLKSAEGMEKLFF. The CDR3 DNA is TGCGCCAGCAGCTTGAAATCAGCGGAGGGAATGGAAAAACTGTTTTTT.

J is TRBJ1-4 and V is TRBV18; D not resolved. There are 13 residues in the CDR3. V lost 5 bases, J lost 4 bases, and 8 bases lay in between. CDR1 and CDR2 from the germline V gene are KGHSH and LQKENI. The CDR3 sequence is CASSNTLNEKLFF. In nucleotides, the CDR3 is TGTGCCAGCTCAAACACGCTTAATGAAAAACTGTTTTTT.

The chain is built from TRBV2 and TRBJ2-2, with D possibly TRBD1 on 6 matching bases. This CDR3 comprises 14 residues. CDR1 is SNHLY, CDR2 FYNNEI, per germline. The germline V and J ends were trimmed by 5 bases and 2 bases, with 9 bases remaining between them. The DNA for the CDR3 is TGTGCCAGCAGTCGACAGGTCAACACCGGGGAGCTGTTTTTT. Amino acids: CASSRQVNTGELFF.

V is TRBV9 and J is TRBJ1-1; D is perhaps TRBD1 (6 bases). Trimming removed 2 bases at V and 2 bases at J, with 16 bases between. Germline assignment: CDR1 SGDLS and CDR2 YYNGEE. The CDR3 consists of 16 residues. The CDR3 nucleotides are TGTGCCAGCAGCGTTAAGTCAGGGGCGGGTAACACTGAAGCTTTCTTT. Translated, it gives CASSVKSGAGNTEAFF.

The chain employs TRBV5-5 and TRBJ2-1; 8 bases fit TRBD1. The germline gives CDR1 SGHKS, CDR2 YYEKEE (reference sequence). The junction had 4 bases not matched to a gene; V was cut back by 4 bases and J by 1 base. The CDR3 is 15 amino acids. In DNA form, the CDR3 reads TGTGCCAGCAGCCTGACAGGGGAGTCCTACAATGAGCAGTTCTTC. This encodes CASSLTGESYNEQFF.